One and the same sample provided the 5 T cell receptor beta chains below, sequenced in a study of T cells in Graves' hyperthyroidism and ophthalmopathy. Amplification targeted TCR beta CDR3 regions from RNA transcripts. An initial round of RT-PCR targeting the TCR CDR3 relied on the HTBI primer set. TCRdb itself ran the multiplex PCR reads through MiXCR, one entry per CDR3 protein. The sample records about 370,000 distinct CDR3 sequences, 12% to 15% being singletons. The sequenced sample consisted of blood. Receptors were obtained from a woman in her fifties or sixties with Graves' ophthalmopathy.

This clonotype was recorded at least ten times. The chain recombines TRBV19 with TRBJ2-3; 8 nucleotides line up with TRBD1. This CDR3 contains 15 residues. After removal of 5 bases from V and 0 bases from J, the junction contained 4 bases not matched to a gene. In germline, CDR1 is LNHDA, CDR2 SQIVND (reference sequence). The CDR3 sequence is CASSPRTGSTDTQYF. For the CDR3, the DNA is TGTGCCAGTAGTCCCCGGACAGGGAGCACAGATACGCAGTATTTT.

J is TRBJ2-7 and V is TRBV20-1; 8 nucleotides align to TRBD2. Unmatched junction bases numbered 6, after V lost 0 bases and J lost 5 bases. The germline gives CDR1 DFQATT, CDR2 SNEGSKA (reference sequence). There are 14 residues in the CDR3. This chain's CDR3 is CSARDSSGMDEQYF. The CDR3 nucleotides read TGCAGTGCTAGAGATAGTAGCGGGATGGACGAGCAGTACTTC.

The sample holds a few counts of this clonotype. The chain joins TRBV20-1 to TRBJ2-7, with D possibly matching TRBD2 (5 bases). CDR3 length: 12 residues. Germline CDR1 reads DFQATT; CDR2 reads SNEGSKA (reference sequence). Trimming left V 1 base short and J 4 bases short, with 8 bases between. CDR3 nucleotides: TGCAGTGCTAGAGTAACGGGGTACGAGCAGTACTTC. Translation gives CSARVTGYEQYF.

The gene calls are TRBV10-3 and TRBJ2-5; 9 bases line up with TRBD1. This CDR3 has 15 amino acids. Trimming at V came to 10 bases and at J to 5 bases, leaving 14 bases not matched to a gene. Germline values: CDR1 ENHRY, CDR2 SYGVKD. The CDR3 sequence: CATTEGQGGLETQYF. The DNA for the CDR3 is TGTGCCACGACTGAGGGACAGGGAGGTTTGGAGACCCAGTACTTC.

On this clonotype itself: This may come from a read error, since a much larger clone is one base off. The chain joins TRBV5-1 to TRBJ1-1; D is uncertain. CDR3 size: 13 residues. The germline V gene encodes CDR1 SGHRS and CDR2 YFSETQ. CDR3 coding DNA: TGCGCCGGCAGCGGCGAGATAAACACTGAAGCTTTCTTT. Translating gives CAGSGEINTEAFF.